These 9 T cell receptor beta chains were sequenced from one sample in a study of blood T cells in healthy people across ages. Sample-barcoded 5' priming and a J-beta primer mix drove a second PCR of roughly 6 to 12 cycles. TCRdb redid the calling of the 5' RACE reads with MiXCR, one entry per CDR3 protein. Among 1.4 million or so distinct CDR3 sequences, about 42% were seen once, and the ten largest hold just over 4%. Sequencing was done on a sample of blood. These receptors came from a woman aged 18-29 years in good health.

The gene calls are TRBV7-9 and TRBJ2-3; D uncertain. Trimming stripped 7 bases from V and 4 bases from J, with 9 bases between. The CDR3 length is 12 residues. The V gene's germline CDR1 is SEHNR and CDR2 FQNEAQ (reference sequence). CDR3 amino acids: CASISAADTQYF. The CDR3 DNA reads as TGTGCCAGCATTTCCGCGGCAGATACGCAGTATTTT.

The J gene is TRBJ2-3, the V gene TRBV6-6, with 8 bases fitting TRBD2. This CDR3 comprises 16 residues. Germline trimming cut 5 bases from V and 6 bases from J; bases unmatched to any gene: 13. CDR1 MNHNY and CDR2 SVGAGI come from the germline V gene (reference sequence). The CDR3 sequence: CASSASPGTRTDTQYF. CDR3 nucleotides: TGTGCCAGCAGTGCCAGCCCCGGGACTAGGACCGATACGCAGTATTTT.

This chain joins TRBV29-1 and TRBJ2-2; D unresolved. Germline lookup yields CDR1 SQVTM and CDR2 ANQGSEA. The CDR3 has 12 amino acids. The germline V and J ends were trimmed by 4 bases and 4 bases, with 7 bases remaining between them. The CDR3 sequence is CSVVETTGELFF. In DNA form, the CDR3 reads TGCAGCGTTGTTGAAACCACCGGGGAGCTGTTTTTT.

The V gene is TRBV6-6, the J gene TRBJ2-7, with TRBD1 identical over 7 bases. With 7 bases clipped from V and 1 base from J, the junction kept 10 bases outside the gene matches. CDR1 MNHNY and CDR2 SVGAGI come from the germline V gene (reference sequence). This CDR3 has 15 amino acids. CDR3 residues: CASTIRDSLSYEQYF. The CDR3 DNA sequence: TGTGCCAGCACCATCCGGGACAGTCTATCCTACGAGCAGTACTTC.

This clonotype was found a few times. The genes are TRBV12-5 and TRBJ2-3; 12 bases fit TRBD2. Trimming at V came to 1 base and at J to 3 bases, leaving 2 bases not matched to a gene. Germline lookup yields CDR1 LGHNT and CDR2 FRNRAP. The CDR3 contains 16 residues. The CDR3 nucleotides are TGTGCTAGTGGTTTGGGACTAGCGGGGGAGACAGATACGCAGTATTTT. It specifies CASGLGLAGETDTQYF.

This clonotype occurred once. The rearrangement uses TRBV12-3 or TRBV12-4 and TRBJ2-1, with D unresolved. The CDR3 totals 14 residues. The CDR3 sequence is CAISVPPFYNEQFF. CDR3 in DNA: TGTGCGATTTCGGTCCCGCCTTTCTACAATGAGCAGTTCTTC.

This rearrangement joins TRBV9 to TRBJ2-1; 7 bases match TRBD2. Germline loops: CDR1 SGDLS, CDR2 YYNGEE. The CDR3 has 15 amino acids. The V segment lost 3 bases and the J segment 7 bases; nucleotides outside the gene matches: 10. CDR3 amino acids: CASSAPLAGENEQFF. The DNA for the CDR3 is TGTGCCAGCAGCGCCCCTCTGGCGGGAGAGAATGAGCAGTTCTTC.

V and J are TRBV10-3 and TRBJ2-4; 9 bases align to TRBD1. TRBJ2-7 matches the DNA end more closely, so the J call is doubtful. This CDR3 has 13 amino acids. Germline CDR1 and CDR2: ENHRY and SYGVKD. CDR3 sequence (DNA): TGTGCCATCAGCGACAGGGGGGTCAACGAGCAGTACTTC. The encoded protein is CAISDRGVNEQYF.

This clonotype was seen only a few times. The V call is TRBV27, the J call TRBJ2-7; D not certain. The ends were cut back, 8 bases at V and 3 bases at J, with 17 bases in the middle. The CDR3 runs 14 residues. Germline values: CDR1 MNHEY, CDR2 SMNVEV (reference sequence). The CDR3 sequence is CASSPSSSGYEQYF. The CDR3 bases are TGTGCCAGCTCCCCATCATCCAGTGGCTACGAGCAGTACTTC.